This T cell receptor (beta chain) was profiled in a study of cytomegalovirus exposure and HLA in healthy donors. 13 Jbeta primers and 60 Vbeta primers were used for the PCR. Only in-frame clones appear in the TCRdb table, and some are missing; sequencing was by immunoSEQ multiplex PCR. Of 65,000 to 95,000 clones listed, more than 70% were seen once; the top ten hold roughly 2.6%. The V gene's germline CDR1 is MNHEY and CDR2 SMNVEV (reference sequence). V lost 5 bases, J lost 1 base, and 2 bases stayed unmatched. The CDR3 covers 15 residues. Sequenced input: PBMCs. This clonotype was sampled from a male donor in good health and CMV-seropositive. V gene TRBV27 combines with J gene TRBJ2-1; 10 bases are shared with TRBD1. The chain's CDR3 is CASSGGQGSYNEQFF. The CDR3 coding sequence is TGTGCCAGCAGTGGGGGACAGGGGTCCTACAATGAGCAGTTCTTC.